The clone carrying this T cell receptor beta chain was picked up a small number of times. This sample was taken from a study of blood T cells in healthy people across ages. CDR1 and CDR2 (germline): MNHEY, SVGAGI. The CDR3 has 15 amino acids. Primed by a sample-barcoded 5' primer and a J-beta primer mix, a second PCR proceeded for 7 to 11 cycles. MiXCR, applied by TCRdb to the 5' RACE reads, yields one record per CDR3 protein. Of some 850,000 distinct CDR3 sequences in the sample, under 30% were seen once. These data also formed part of another study, on T cells of mothers and their children.

The TCR was taken from a boy aged 5-17 years in good health. This chain connects TRBV6-5 to TRBJ2-1, with 13 positions matching TRBD2. The J call is doubtful: the DNA matches TRBJ2-7 better. Sequences were obtained from blood. CDR3 coding DNA: TGTGCCAGCAGGCCGACTAGCGGGGGGTCCCTCGAGCAGTACTTC. Its translation: CASRPTSGGSLEQYF.